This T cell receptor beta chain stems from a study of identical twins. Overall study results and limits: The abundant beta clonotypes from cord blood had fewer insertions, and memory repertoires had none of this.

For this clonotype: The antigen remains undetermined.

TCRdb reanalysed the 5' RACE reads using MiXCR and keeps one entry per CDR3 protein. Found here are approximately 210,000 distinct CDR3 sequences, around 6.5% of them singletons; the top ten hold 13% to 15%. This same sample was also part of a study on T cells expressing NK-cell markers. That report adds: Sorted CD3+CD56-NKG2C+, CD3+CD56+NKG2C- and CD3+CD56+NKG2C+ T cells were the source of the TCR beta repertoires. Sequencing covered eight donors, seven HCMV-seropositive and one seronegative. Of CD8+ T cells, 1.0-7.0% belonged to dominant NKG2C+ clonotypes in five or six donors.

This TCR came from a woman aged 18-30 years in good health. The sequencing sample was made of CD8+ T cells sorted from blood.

CDR3 loop: CASSLLAGGQGDAEQFF. The CDR3 DNA reads as TGTGCCAGCAGTTTACTAGCGGGAGGGCAGGGAGATGCTGAGCAGTTCTTC. V usage is TRBV27 and J usage is TRBJ2-1, with TRBD2 matching 12 bases. J lost 9 bases, V lost 2 bases, and 11 bases had no gene match. The CDR3 covers 17 residues. The V gene's germline CDR1 is MNHEY and CDR2 SMNVEV (reference sequence).